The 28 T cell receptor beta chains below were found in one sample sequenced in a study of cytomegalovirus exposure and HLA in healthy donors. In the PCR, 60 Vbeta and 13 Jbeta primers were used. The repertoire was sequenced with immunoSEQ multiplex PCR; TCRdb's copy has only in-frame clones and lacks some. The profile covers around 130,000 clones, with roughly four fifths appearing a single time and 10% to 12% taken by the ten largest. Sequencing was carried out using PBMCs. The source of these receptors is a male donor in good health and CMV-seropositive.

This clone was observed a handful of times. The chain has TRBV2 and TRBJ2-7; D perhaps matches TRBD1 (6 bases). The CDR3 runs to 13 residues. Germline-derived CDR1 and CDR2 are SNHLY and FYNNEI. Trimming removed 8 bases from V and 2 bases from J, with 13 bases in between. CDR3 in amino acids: CASGLDSPYEQYF. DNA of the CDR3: TGTGCCAGCGGACTGGACAGTCCCTACGAGCAGTACTTC. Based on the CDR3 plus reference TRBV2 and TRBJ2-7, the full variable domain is EPEVTQTPSHQVTQMGQEVILRCVPISNHLYFYWYRQILGQKVEFLVSFYNNEISEKSEIFDDQFSVERPDGSNFTLKIRSTKLEDSAMYFCASGLDSPYEQYFGPGTRLTVT.

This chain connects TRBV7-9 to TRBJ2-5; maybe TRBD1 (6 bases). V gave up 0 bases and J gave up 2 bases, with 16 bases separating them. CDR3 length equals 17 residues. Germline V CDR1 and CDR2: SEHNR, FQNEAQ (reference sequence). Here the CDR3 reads CASSLARLGALQETQYF. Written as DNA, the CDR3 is TGTGCCAGCAGCTTAGCTCGGTTGGGGGCACTACAAGAGACCCAGTACTTC.

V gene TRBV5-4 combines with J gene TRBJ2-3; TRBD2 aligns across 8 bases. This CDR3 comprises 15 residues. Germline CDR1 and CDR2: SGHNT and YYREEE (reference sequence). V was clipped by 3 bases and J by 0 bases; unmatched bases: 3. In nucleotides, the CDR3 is TGTGCCAGCAGCTCCGGGACTAGAAGCACAGATACGCAGTATTTT. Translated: CASSSGTRSTDTQYF.

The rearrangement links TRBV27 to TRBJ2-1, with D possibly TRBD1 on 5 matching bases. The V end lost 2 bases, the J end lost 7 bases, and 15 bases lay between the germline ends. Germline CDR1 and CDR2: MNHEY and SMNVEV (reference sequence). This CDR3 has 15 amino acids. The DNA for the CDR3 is TGTGCCAGCAGTTTAAGTGGACATCTGGGTAATGAGCAGTTCTTC. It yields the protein CASSLSGHLGNEQFF.

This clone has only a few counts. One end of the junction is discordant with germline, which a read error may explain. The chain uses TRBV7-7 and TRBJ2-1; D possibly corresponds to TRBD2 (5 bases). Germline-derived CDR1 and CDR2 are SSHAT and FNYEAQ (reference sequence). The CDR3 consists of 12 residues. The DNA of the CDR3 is TGTGCTAGCAGCTCGATCGAGGGCGAGCAGTTCTTC. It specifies CASSSIEGEQFF.

This CDR3 is CASSFRPGLADEQYF. CDR3 sequence (DNA): TGTGCCAGCAGCTTTCGGCCGGGACTAGCGGACGAGCAGTACTTC. V gene TRBV7-9 combines with J gene TRBJ2-7; 11 bases are shared with TRBD2. The CDR3 runs 15 residues. Germline V gene lookup returns CDR1 SEHNR and CDR2 FQNEAQ (reference sequence). V lost 3 bases, J lost 5 bases, and 6 bases stayed unmatched.

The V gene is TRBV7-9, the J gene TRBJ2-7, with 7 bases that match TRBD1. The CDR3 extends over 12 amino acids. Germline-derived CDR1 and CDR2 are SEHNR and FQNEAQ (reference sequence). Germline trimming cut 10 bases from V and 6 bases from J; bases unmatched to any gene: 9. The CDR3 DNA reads TGTGCCACGAGACAGGGTCACGGCGAGCAGTACTTC. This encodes CATRQGHGEQYF.

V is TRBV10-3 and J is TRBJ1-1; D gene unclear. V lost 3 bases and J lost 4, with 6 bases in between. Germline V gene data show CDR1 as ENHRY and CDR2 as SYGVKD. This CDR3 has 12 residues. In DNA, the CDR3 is TGTGCCATCAGTGATTCCGTCACTGAAGCTTTCTTT. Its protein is CAISDSVTEAFF.

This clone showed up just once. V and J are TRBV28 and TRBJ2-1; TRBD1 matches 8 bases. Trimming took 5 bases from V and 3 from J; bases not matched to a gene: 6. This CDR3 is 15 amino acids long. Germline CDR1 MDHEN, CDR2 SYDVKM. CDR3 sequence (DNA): TGTGCCAGCAGTGCCGAAGACAGGGGCTACAATGAGCAGTTCTTC. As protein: CASSAEDRGYNEQFF.

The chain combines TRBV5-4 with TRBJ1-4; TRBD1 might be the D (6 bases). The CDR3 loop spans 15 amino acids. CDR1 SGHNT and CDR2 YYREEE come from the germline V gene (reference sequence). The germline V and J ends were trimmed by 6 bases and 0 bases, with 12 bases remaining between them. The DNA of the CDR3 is TGTGCCAGCACACAGGGTCCCTCAACTAATGAAAAACTGTTTTTT. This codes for CASTQGPSTNEKLFF.

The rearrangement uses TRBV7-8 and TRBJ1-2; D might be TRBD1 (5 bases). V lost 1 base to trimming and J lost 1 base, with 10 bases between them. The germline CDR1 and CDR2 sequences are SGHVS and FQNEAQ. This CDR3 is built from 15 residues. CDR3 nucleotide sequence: TGTGCCAGCAGCTTAGAAAGACAGCATAACTATGGCTACACCTTC. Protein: CASSLERQHNYGYTF.

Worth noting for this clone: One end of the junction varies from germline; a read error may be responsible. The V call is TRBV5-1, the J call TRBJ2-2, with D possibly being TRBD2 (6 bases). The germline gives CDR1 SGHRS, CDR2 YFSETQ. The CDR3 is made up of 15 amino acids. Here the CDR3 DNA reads TGCGCCAGCAGCTCGAGAGCGGGTCTGAACCGGGGAGCTGTTTTT. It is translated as CASSSRAGLNRGAVF.

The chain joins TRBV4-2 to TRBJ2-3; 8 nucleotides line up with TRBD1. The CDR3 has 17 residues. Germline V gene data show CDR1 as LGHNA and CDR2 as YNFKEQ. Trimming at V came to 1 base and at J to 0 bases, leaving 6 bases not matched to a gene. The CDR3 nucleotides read TGTGCCAGCAGCCAAGCCGGGACAGGCCCTAGCACAGATACGCAGTATTTT. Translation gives CASSQAGTGPSTDTQYF.

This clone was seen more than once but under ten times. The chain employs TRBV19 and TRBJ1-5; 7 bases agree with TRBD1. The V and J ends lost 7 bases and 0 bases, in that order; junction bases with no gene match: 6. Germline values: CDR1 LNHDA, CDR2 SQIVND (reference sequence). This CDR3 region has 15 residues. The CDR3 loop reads CASTQGGLSNQPQHF. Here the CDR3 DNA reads TGTGCCAGTACCCAGGGGGGACTTAGCAATCAGCCCCAGCATTTT.

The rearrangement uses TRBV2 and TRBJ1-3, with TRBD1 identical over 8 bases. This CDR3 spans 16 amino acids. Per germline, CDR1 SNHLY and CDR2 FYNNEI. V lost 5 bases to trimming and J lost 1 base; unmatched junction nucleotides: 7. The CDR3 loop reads CASSQRQGASGNTIYF. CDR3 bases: TGTGCCAGCAGTCAGCGGCAGGGGGCATCTGGAAACACCATATATTTT.

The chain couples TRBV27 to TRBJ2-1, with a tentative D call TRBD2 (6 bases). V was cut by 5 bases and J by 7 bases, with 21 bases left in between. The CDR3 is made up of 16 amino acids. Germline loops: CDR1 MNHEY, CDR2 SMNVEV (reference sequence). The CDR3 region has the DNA TGTGCCAGCAGTCTACCTCAGCAGGGAGGTAGAAATGAGCAGTTCTTC. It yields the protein CASSLPQQGGRNEQFF.

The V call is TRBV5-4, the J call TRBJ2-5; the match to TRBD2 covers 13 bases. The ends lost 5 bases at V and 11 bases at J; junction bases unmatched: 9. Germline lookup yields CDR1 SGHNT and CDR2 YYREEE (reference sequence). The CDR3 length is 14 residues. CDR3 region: CASSPTSGRAGQYF. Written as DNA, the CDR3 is TGTGCCAGCAGTCCAACTAGCGGGAGGGCCGGGCAGTACTTC.

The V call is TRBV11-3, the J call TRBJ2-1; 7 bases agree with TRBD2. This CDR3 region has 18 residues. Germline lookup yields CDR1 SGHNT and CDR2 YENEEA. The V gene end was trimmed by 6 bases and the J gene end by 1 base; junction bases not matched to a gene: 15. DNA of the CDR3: TGTGCCAGCAGACTAAGGCCCACTAGCGAAGGGTCCTACAATGAGCAGTTCTTC. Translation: CASRLRPTSEGSYNEQFF.

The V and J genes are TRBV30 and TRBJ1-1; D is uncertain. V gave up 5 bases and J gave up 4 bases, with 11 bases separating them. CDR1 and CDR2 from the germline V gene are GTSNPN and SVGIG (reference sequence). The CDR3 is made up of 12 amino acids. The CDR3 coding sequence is TGTGCCTGGGCCACGCCGGTCACTGAAGCTTTCTTT. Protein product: CAWATPVTEAFF. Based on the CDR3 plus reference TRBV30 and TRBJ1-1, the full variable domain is SQTIHQWPATLVQPVGSPLSLECTVEGTSNPNLYWYRQAAGRGLQLLFYSVGIGQISSEVPQNLSASRPQDRQFILSSKKLLLSDSGFYLCAWATPVTEAFFGQGTRLTVV.

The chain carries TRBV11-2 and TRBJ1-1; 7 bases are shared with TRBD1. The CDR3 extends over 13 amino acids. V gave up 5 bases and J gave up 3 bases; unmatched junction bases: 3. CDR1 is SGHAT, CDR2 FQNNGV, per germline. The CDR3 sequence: CASSRTGDTEAFF. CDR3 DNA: TGTGCCAGCAGCCGAACAGGGGACACTGAAGCTTTCTTT.

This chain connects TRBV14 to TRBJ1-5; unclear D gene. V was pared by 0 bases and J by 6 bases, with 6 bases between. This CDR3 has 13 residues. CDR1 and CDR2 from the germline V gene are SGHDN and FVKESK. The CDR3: CASSQELGQPQHF. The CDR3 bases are TGTGCCAGCAGCCAAGAGCTAGGTCAGCCCCAGCATTTT.

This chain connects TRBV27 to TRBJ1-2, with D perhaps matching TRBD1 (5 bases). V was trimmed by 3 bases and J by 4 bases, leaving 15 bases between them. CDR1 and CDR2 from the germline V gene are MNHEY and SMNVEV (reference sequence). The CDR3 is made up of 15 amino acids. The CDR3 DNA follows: TGTGCCAGCAGTTTGATGTCGGGGGTGGGCTATGGCTACACCTTC. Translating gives CASSLMSGVGYGYTF.

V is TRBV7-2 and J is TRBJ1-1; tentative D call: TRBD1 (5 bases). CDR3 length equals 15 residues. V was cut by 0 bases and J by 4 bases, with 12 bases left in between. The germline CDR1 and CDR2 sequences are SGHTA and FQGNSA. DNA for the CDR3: TGTGCCAGCAGCTTAGCGGGGCGGGGCAGCACTGAAGCTTTCTTT. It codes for CASSLAGRGSTEAFF.

CDR3 protein: CASRGVAGGNEQFF. For the CDR3, the DNA is TGTGCCAGTCGAGGAGTAGCGGGAGGGAATGAGCAGTTCTTC. V usage is TRBV11-1 and J usage is TRBJ2-1, with TRBD2 identical over 11 bases. Germline V gives CDR1 SGHAT, CDR2 FQDESV (reference sequence). The CDR3 length is 14 residues. V was clipped by 9 bases and J by 7 bases; unmatched bases: 8.

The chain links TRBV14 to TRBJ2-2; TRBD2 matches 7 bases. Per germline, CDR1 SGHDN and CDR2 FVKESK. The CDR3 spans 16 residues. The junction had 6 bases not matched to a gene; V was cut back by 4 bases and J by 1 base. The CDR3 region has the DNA TGTGCCAGCAGCCCCCATCTAGCGGTGAACACCGGGGAGCTGTTTTTT. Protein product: CASSPHLAVNTGELFF.

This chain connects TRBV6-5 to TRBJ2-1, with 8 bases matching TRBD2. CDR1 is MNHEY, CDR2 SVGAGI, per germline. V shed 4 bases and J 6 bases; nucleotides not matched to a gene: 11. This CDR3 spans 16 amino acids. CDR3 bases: TGTGCCAGCAGTTCAGGACGGAGCGGGAGAGGCAATGAGCAGTTCTTC. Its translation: CASSSGRSGRGNEQFF.

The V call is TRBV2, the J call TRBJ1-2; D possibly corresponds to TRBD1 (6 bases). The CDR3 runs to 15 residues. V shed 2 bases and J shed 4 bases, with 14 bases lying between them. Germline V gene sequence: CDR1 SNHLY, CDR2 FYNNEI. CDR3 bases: TGTGCCAGCAGTGAAAGGACAGAGGGGAGCTATGGCTACACCTTC. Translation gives CASSERTEGSYGYTF.

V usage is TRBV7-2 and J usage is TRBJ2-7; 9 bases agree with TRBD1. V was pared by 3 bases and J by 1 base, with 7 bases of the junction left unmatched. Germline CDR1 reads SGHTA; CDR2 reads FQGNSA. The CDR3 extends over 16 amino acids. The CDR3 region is CASSFPYGTGSYEQYF. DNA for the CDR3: TGTGCCAGCAGCTTCCCCTACGGGACAGGGTCCTACGAGCAGTACTTC. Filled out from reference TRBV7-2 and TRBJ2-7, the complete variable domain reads GAGVSQSPSNKVTEKGKDVELRCDPISGHTALYWYRQSLGQGLEFLIYFQGNSAPDKSGLPSDRFSAERTGGSVSTLTIQRTQQEDSAVYLCASSFPYGTGSYEQYFGPGTRLTVT.